The sequence of this T cell receptor (beta chain) was determined in a study of T cells in Graves' hyperthyroidism and ophthalmopathy. In germline, CDR1 is KGHDR, CDR2 SFDVKD. V was trimmed by 3 bases and J by 9 bases, leaving 11 bases between them. The length of the CDR3 is 12 residues. Exclusion followed for patients with uncontrolled infection, other autoimmune disease, pregnancy or lactation. Template material for amplifying TCR beta CDR3 regions consisted of RNA transcripts. RT-PCR in the first round (using the HTBI primer set) targeted the TCR CDR3. Using its own MiXCR run on the multiplex PCR reads, TCRdb lists one record per CDR3 protein. The table has about 400,000 distinct CDR3 sequences, 15% to 18% seen once.

The V gene is TRBV24-1, the J gene TRBJ2-7, with D possibly matching TRBD2 (5 bases). The sequenced sample consisted of blood. The origin of this receptor is a woman aged 18-30 years with Graves' hyperthyroidism. In DNA, the CDR3 is TGTGCCACCAGTGATGCACTCAGCGGGCAGTACTTC. Translation gives CATSDALSGQYF.